This T cell receptor beta chain is from a study of beta chain features in type 1 diabetes. Findings and caveats of the study: Patients and controls would be equally affected if PCR favored shorter templates. Shortening of TCRB CDR3s, moderate but significant, appeared in all four CD4+ subsets of Type 1 diabetes patients.

The sequenced template was cDNA made from the entire isolated RNA. TCRdb's table, derived via immunoSEQ multiplex PCR, lists solely in-frame clones and lacks some. The table has 95,000 to 150,000 clones, less than 20% seen once. Each donor gave one heparinised blood draw averaging about 110 mL. A CD45RO/CCR7/CD25/CD127/CD95/CD27 panel sorted naive, central memory, regulatory and stem cell-like memory CD4+ cells. With regard to this clone: The antigen is not known.

This CDR3 is 15 amino acids long. The germline V gene encodes CDR1 LNHDA and CDR2 SQIVND (reference sequence). The germline V and J ends were trimmed by 8 bases and 8 bases, with 19 bases remaining between them. The sequence was obtained from a man aged 30 to 39 with type 1 diabetes. The genes are TRBV19 and TRBJ1-6, with D unclear. The source material was central memory CD4+ T cells from blood. CDR3 in amino acids: CASLPSTLRDSPLHF. CDR3 coding DNA: TGTGCCAGTTTACCTTCTACCCTTAGGGATTCACCCCTCCACTTT.